This T cell receptor (beta chain) was recovered during a study of T cells in Graves' hyperthyroidism and ophthalmopathy. The overall study: Peripheral blood was taken when the disease was first diagnosed, before any treatment began.

Template material for amplifying TCR beta CDR3 regions consisted of RNA transcripts. TCR CDR3 underwent first-round RT-PCR with the HTBI primer set. TCRdb independently ran MiXCR on the multiplex PCR reads; one entry per CDR3 protein. The repertoire consists of some 350,000 distinct CDR3 sequences, with nearly 15% occurring once and the leading ten covering about 21%. Clinicians diagnosed patients from clinical symptoms, serum thyroxine and TRAb, thyroid ultrasound and orbital computed tomography. The authors took PBMCs from 10 ml fresh peripheral blood. This clonotype occurred many times. The TCR originated in a woman aged 60-70 years with Graves' ophthalmopathy. Sequenced input: blood.

CDR3 sequence (DNA): TGCAGCGTTGAAGTATTAAACAATGAGCAGTTCTTC. Its protein is CSVEVLNNEQFF. The chain uses TRBV29-1 and TRBJ2-1; D is unresolved. Germline CDR1 is SQVTM and CDR2 is ANQGSEA. The CDR3 has 12 amino acids. V lost 1 base, J lost 5 bases, and 6 bases lay in between.